Shown below are 17 T cell receptor beta chains from a single sample sequenced in a study of graft-versus-host responses after intestinal transplantation. These TCRs are of unknown antigen specificity. Profiled with immunoSEQ multiplex PCR; TCRdb holds only in-frame clones, not every one. The sample consists of around 120,000 clones, roughly 91% of them appearing once. This specimen consisted of unstimulated CD4+ T cells sorted from spleen or lymph node cells, obtained before intestinal transplant. The receptor source for this set is a human donor who received an intestinal transplant.

The V and J genes are TRBV11-2 and TRBJ2-7; the D gene is possibly TRBD1 (5 bases). The CDR3 is made up of 15 amino acids. In germline, CDR1 is SGHAT, CDR2 FQNNGV. V lost 6 bases to trimming and J lost 2 bases, with 17 bases between them. The CDR3 coding sequence is TGTGCCAGCAGTCAAGGGGTCCGACCGCCCTACGAGCAGTACTTC. Its protein is CASSQGVRPPYEQYF. Drawing the rest from reference TRBV11-2 and TRBJ2-7, the complete variable domain is EAGVAQSPRYKIIEKRQSVAFWCNPISGHATLYWYQQILGQGPKLLIQFQNNGVVDDSQLPKDRFSAERLKGVDSTLKIQPAKLEDSAVYLCASSQGVRPPYEQYFGPGTRLTVT.

V gene TRBV27 combines with J gene TRBJ2-2, with D tentatively TRBD1 or TRBD2 (5 bases each). The CDR3 loop spans 14 amino acids. The V end lost 3 bases, the J end lost 3 bases, and 8 bases lay between the germline ends. CDR1 MNHEY and CDR2 SMNVEV come from the germline V gene (reference sequence). The CDR3: CASSFLGDTGELFF. The CDR3 nucleotides are TGTGCCAGCAGTTTTCTGGGGGACACCGGGGAGCTGTTTTTT.

This sequence joins TRBV2 and TRBJ2-3; a possible D gene is TRBD2 (6 bases). Germline assignment: CDR1 SNHLY and CDR2 FYNNEI. V lost 4 bases to trimming and J lost 1 base, with 15 bases between them. The CDR3 contains 16 residues. CDR3 loop: CASSGVGPSGTDTQYF. As DNA, the CDR3 is TGTGCCAGCAGTGGAGTAGGGCCTAGCGGCACAGATACGCAGTATTTT. Full variable domain (outside the CDR3, taken from reference TRBV2 and TRBJ2-3): EPEVTQTPSHQVTQMGQEVILRCVPISNHLYFYWYRQILGQKVEFLVSFYNNEISEKSEIFDDQFSVERPDGSNFTLKIRSTKLEDSAMYFCASSGVGPSGTDTQYFGPGTRLTVL.

The gene calls are TRBV5-4 and TRBJ2-5; D not resolved. The end of the DNA fits TRBJ2-7 better, so the J call may be wrong. The CDR3 loop spans 14 amino acids. The germline gives CDR1 SGHNT, CDR2 YYREEE (reference sequence). CDR3 in DNA: TGTGCCAGCAGCTTGACATCGAGCTCCTACGAGCAGTACTTC. Its protein product is CASSLTSSSYEQYF.

V gene TRBV5-1 combines with J gene TRBJ1-2, with 9 bases lining up with TRBD1. Germline trimming cut 0 bases from V and 8 bases from J; bases unmatched to any gene: 20. CDR1 is SGHRS, CDR2 YFSETQ, per germline. The CDR3 consists of 19 residues. The CDR3 DNA sequence: TGCGCCAGCAGCTTGGTACAGGGGGCGGCCAGATCCGGATCGGGGGGCTACACCTTC. Translating gives CASSLVQGAARSGSGGYTF. The whole variable domain, filled in from reference TRBV5-1 and TRBJ1-2, reads KAGVTQTPRYLIKTRGQQVTLSCSPISGHRSVSWYQQTPGQGLQFLFEYFSETQRNKGNFPGRFSGRQFSNSRSEMNVSTLELGDSALYLCASSLVQGAARSGSGGYTFGSGTRLTVV.

V is TRBV19 and J is TRBJ1-1; tentative D call: TRBD1 (5 bases). Trimming took off 5 bases at V and 1 base at J, with 11 bases between the two ends. Germline V gene data show CDR1 as LNHDA and CDR2 as SQIVND (reference sequence). The CDR3 contains 14 residues. CDR3 amino acids: CASSQGRSNTEAFF. The CDR3 coding sequence is TGTGCCAGTAGTCAGGGACGGTCGAACACTGAAGCTTTCTTT.

This rearrangement joins TRBV7-9 to TRBJ1-5; D is unclear. This CDR3 region has 13 residues. V was cut by 1 base and J by 7 bases, with 8 bases left in between. The germline gives CDR1 SEHNR, CDR2 FQNEAQ (reference sequence). The CDR3 loop reads CASSLDLLQPQHF. For the CDR3, the DNA is TGTGCCAGCAGCTTAGACCTCCTACAGCCCCAGCATTTT.

The genes are TRBV21-1 and TRBJ2-6; the D call of TRBD1 is as the table states it, not checked on the DNA. TRBV21-1 is assigned pseudogene status. The CDR3 covers 15 residues. CDR3 amino acids: CASSKPPQGANVLTF. The CDR3 DNA is TGTGCCAGCAGCAAACCTCCTCAGGGGGCCAACGTCCTGACTTTC.

The V and J genes are TRBV9 and TRBJ2-5; 9 positions match TRBD1. V gave up 4 bases and J gave up 2 bases; unmatched junction bases: 3. The germline V gene encodes CDR1 SGDLS and CDR2 YYNGEE. This CDR3 is 14 amino acids long. CDR3 nucleotides: TGTGCCAGCAGCATCGGGACAGGGCAAGAGACCCAGTACTTC. Residues: CASSIGTGQETQYF.

This chain uses TRBV7-9 with TRBJ2-7; the D gene is possibly TRBD2 (5 bases). CDR1 and CDR2 from the germline V gene are SEHNR and FQNEAQ (reference sequence). V lost 5 bases and J 5 bases, leaving 16 bases between the germline ends. This CDR3 is built from 14 residues. CDR3: CASSLKTGINEQYF. As DNA, the CDR3 is TGTGCCAGCAGCCTAAAAACGGGAATCAACGAGCAGTACTTC.

This chain connects TRBV9 to TRBJ2-7; D may be TRBD2 (5 bases). The length of the CDR3 is 15 residues. The germline V gene encodes CDR1 SGDLS and CDR2 YYNGEE. V was pared by 0 bases and J by 4 bases, with 14 bases between. CDR3 sequence reads: CASSVAAEPIYEQYF. In DNA, the CDR3 is TGTGCCAGCAGCGTAGCAGCGGAGCCCATATACGAGCAGTACTTC.

The chain carries TRBV5-1 and TRBJ2-7; 9 positions match TRBD1. The length of the CDR3 is 15 residues. J gave up 6 bases and V 4 bases, and 11 bases lay outside the gene matches. Germline CDR1 and CDR2: SGHRS and YFSETQ. The CDR3 reads CASSVSGTGPLEQYF. The CDR3 DNA reads as TGCGCCAGCAGCGTATCCGGGACAGGGCCCCTCGAGCAGTACTTC.

V is TRBV18 and J is TRBJ1-1; TRBD1 aligns across 7 bases. With V trimmed by 3 bases and J by 5 bases, 6 bases remained unmatched. Germline V gene lookup returns CDR1 KGHSH and CDR2 LQKENI. CDR3 length: 14 residues. CDR3 residues: CASSPRGGGTEAFF. The CDR3 DNA reads TGTGCCAGCTCACCTCGAGGGGGCGGGACTGAAGCTTTCTTT.

V and J are TRBV7-9 and TRBJ2-7, with a possible D match to TRBD2 (7 bases). The CDR3 has 15 amino acids. Germline V CDR1 and CDR2: SEHNR, FQNEAQ (reference sequence). Trimming pared 3 bases from V and 0 bases from J, leaving 12 bases between. The CDR3 region has the DNA TGTGCCAGCAGCTTGGGAGGGGGGTACTCCTACGAGCAGTACTTC. Protein product: CASSLGGGYSYEQYF.

V is TRBV4-2 and J is TRBJ2-5, with 9 bases lining up with TRBD2. Trimming at V came to 1 base and at J to 11 bases, leaving 17 bases not matched to a gene. The CDR3 covers 17 residues. Germline-derived CDR1 and CDR2 are LGHNA and YNFKEQ. As DNA, the CDR3 is TGTGCCAGCAGCCAAGCCCGATTAGCGGGAGTTTGGTGGGAGCAGTACTTC. It yields the protein CASSQARLAGVWWEQYF.

The V call is TRBV10-1, the J call TRBJ2-1, with TRBD2 matching 10 bases. J lost 7 bases, V lost 0 bases, and 15 bases had no gene match. Germline CDR1 WNHNN, CDR2 SYGVQD (reference sequence). This CDR3 is 19 amino acids long. In DNA, the CDR3 is TGCGCCAGCAGTGAGTCGGAAACGACCCTAGCGGGAGAATGGAATGAGCAGTTCTTC. This codes for CASSESETTLAGEWNEQFF.

The chain has TRBV19 and TRBJ2-3; possible D gene TRBD1, 6 bases. The length of the CDR3 is 14 residues. Trimming removed 2 bases from V and 4 bases from J, with 10 bases in between. CDR1 LNHDA and CDR2 SQIVND come from the germline V gene (reference sequence). The CDR3: CASSIQGPPDTQYF. The CDR3, as DNA: TGTGCCAGTAGTATACAGGGGCCCCCAGATACGCAGTATTTT.